These 26 T cell receptor beta chains share one sample of origin, sequenced in a study of metastatic and nonmetastatic thyroid tumors. TCRdb re-clonotyped the PCR reads through MiXCR. Here the sample spans tens of thousands of clones, roughly 13% being singletons. Treatment of any kind had been given to no patient before thyroid surgery. The sample was blood. Receptors originate from a female donor with papillary thyroid cancer or a benign thyroid nodule (not recorded which). Some clones in this sample may be carry-over from other donors' samples.

This clone was detected many times. V gene TRBV11-3 combines with J gene TRBJ2-3; D could derive from TRBD1 or TRBD2 (5 bases each). Germline CDR1 is SGHNT and CDR2 is YENEEA. Trimming left V 1 base short and J 6 bases short, with 26 bases between. The CDR3 has 19 residues. This CDR3 reads CASSLGDRGWTEILDTQYF. CDR3 nucleotides: TGTGCCAGCAGCTTAGGGGATAGGGGCTGGACTGAAATCCTTGATACGCAGTATTTT.

Many counts were recorded for this clone. V gene TRBV6-2 or TRBV6-3 combines with J gene TRBJ1-1; 7 positions match TRBD1. The CDR3 sequence is 14 residues long. Per the germline V gene, CDR1 is MNHEY and CDR2 is SVGEGT. V lost 5 bases to trimming and J lost 4 bases; unmatched junction nucleotides: 7. CDR3 DNA: TGTGCCAGCAGTCCTTTGACAGGGCTCACTGAAGCTTTCTTT. Its translation is CASSPLTGLTEAFF.

Many counts were recorded for this clone. The chain is built from TRBV20-1 and TRBJ2-7, with 11 positions matching TRBD2. Per germline, CDR1 DFQATT and CDR2 SNEGSKA (reference sequence). The CDR3 length is 14 residues. J gave up 2 bases and V 6 bases, and 6 bases lay outside the gene matches. The CDR3 loop reads CSAQFSGRAYEQYF. CDR3 in DNA: TGCAGTGCCCAATTTAGCGGGAGGGCCTACGAGCAGTACTTC.

The sample holds many counts of this clone. CDR3 DNA: TGCAGTGCTAGAGGTGAGGGGGGTAATTCACCCCTCCACTTT. This encodes CSARGEGGNSPLHF. The rearrangement links TRBV20-1 to TRBJ1-6, with D tentatively TRBD1 (6 bases). The CDR3 has 14 residues. Germline V gene sequence: CDR1 DFQATT, CDR2 SNEGSKA (reference sequence). The ends were cut back, 1 base at V and 6 bases at J, with 10 bases in the middle.

This clone came up many times. This could be a read error, since a much larger clone is one nucleotide away. It is likely a read error, because the conserved phenylalanine at the end of the CDR3 is missing. The rearrangement links TRBV5-1 to TRBJ1-2; perhaps TRBD1 as D (6 bases). V was trimmed by 4 bases and J by 5 bases, leaving 15 bases between them. Germline V gives CDR1 SGHRS, CDR2 YFSETQ. The CDR3 length is 14 residues. CDR3 in DNA: TGCGCCAGCAGCCCGACTACAGGGTTTTATGGCTACACCCTC. Its translation is CASSPTTGFYGYTL.

This clone was seen many times. The same CDR3 can be traced to other DNA sequences in this sample. This chain uses TRBV7-2 with TRBJ1-2; TRBD1 agrees at 10 bases. Losses at the gene ends were 5 bases for V and 2 bases for J; bases not matched to a gene: 5. Germline V gene data show CDR1 as SGHTA and CDR2 as FQGNSA. CDR3 length equals 15 residues. As DNA, the CDR3 is TGTGCCAGCAGCCCCTGGACAGGGGGAAACTATGGCTACACCTTC. It yields the protein CASSPWTGGNYGYTF.

Within the sample, this clone is medium-sized. This chain connects TRBV6-1 to TRBJ2-7; D gene unclear. The V end was cut by 5 bases, the J end by 5 bases, with 16 bases between. Germline values: CDR1 MNHNS, CDR2 SASEGT. The CDR3 covers 14 residues. As DNA, the CDR3 is TGTGCCAGCAGTCCCACGGTTTTGATCCACGAGCAGTACTTC. It yields the protein CASSPTVLIHEQYF.

This clone was detected ten times or more. This chain links TRBV12-3 or TRBV12-4 with TRBJ1-1; 9 bases align to TRBD1. The CDR3 has 14 residues. V trimming: 7 bases; J trimming: 4 bases; junction bases outside the gene matches: 7. In DNA, the CDR3 is TGTGCCAGCACCACGACAGGGGGTGTCACTGAAGCTTTCTTT. It encodes CASTTTGGVTEAFF.

This clone appeared a few times. CDR3 sequence: CASLASGGDTQYF. CDR3 DNA: TGTGCCAGCCTGGCTAGCGGGGGAGATACGCAGTATTTT. The chain links TRBV6-1 to TRBJ2-3, with 10 positions matching TRBD2. The CDR3 is 13 residues long. V shed 8 bases, J shed 5 bases, and the junction held 4 bases outside the gene matches. Germline CDR1 MNHNS, CDR2 SASEGT.

This chain links TRBV20-1 with TRBJ2-7, with D tentatively TRBD1 or TRBD2 (6 bases each). CDR3 length equals 15 residues. CDR1 and CDR2 from the germline V gene are DFQATT and SNEGSKA (reference sequence). V lost 0 bases to trimming and J lost 5 bases, with 17 bases between them. CDR3 sequence (DNA): TGCAGTGCTAGAGATCCACGCCGGGGGCACCACGAGCAGTACTTC. Encoded protein: CSARDPRRGHHEQYF.

This clone has only a few counts. The rearrangement joins TRBV6-2 or TRBV6-3 to TRBJ2-7; D gene uncertain. V was shortened by 0 bases and J by 0 bases, with 12 bases between the two germline ends. This CDR3 has 16 residues. Germline V gene sequence: CDR1 MNHEY, CDR2 SVGEGT. CDR3 protein: CASSYSSLSSSYEQYF. The CDR3 region has the DNA TGTGCCAGCAGTTACTCGAGCTTGTCAAGCTCCTACGAGCAGTACTTC.

This clone has ten or more counts. The same CDR3 arises from other DNA sequences in this sample as well. The chain links TRBV20-1 to TRBJ2-3; 10 bases match TRBD2. CDR1 is DFQATT, CDR2 SNEGSKA, per germline (reference sequence). V lost 6 bases and J lost 6; bases outside the gene matches: 6. There are 13 residues in the CDR3. CDR3 residues: CSAAGLATDTQYF. The CDR3 bases are TGCAGTGCGGCGGGACTAGCGACGGATACGCAGTATTTT.

There are many counts of this clone. This chain links TRBV7-9 with TRBJ1-6, with D perhaps TRBD1 (5 bases). Trimming cost V 8 bases and J 7 bases, with 12 bases left between them. The CDR3 spans 13 residues. Germline-derived CDR1 and CDR2 are SEHNR and FQNEAQ (reference sequence). CDR3 bases: TGTGCCAGCCTTCGGGACGGGAATTCACCCCTCCACTTT. Its protein product is CASLRDGNSPLHF. The variable domain in full, with the rest retrieved from reference TRBV7-9 and TRBJ1-6, is DTGVSQNPRHKITKRGQNVTFRCDPISEHNRLYWYRQTLGQGPEFLTYFQNEAQLEKSRLLSDRFSAERPKGSFSTLEIQRTEQGDSAMYLCASLRDGNSPLHFGNGTRLTVT.

This clone was counted a few times. The V and J genes are TRBV6-2 or TRBV6-3 and TRBJ2-5, with D possibly being TRBD1 (6 bases). This CDR3 contains 13 residues. Per the germline V gene, CDR1 is MNHEY and CDR2 is SVGEGT. V was pared by 10 bases and J by 5 bases, with 17 bases between. In nucleotides, the CDR3 is TGTGCCACCATTCCACAGGGTATGGAGACCCAGTACTTC. This translates into CATIPQGMETQYF.

This chain uses TRBV12-3 or TRBV12-4 with TRBJ2-1; D ambiguous. The CDR3 loop spans 13 amino acids. Trimming removed 7 bases from V and 16 bases from J, with 23 bases in between. CDR3 DNA: TGTGCCAGCACCCTTGGTACGGTGGGTGAGTATTTCTTC. Translation: CASTLGTVGEYFF.

In this sample, this clone turned up many times. The CDR3 sequence is CASSVGGTPTTYGYTF. The CDR3 DNA reads as TGTGCCAGCAGCGTAGGAGGAACCCCCACCACCTATGGCTACACCTTC. The V gene is TRBV9, the J gene TRBJ1-2; D remains ambiguous. This CDR3 spans 16 amino acids. Germline CDR1 and CDR2: SGDLS and YYNGEE. Trimming shortened V by 0 bases and J by 4 bases, and 16 bases separated the two germline ends. Combining the CDR3 with reference TRBV9 and TRBJ1-2 gives the whole variable domain DSGVTQTPKHLITATGQRVTLRCSPRSGDLSVYWYQQSLDQGLQFLIQYYNGEERAKGNILERFSAQQFPDLHSELNLSSLELGDSALYFCASSVGGTPTTYGYTFGSGTRLTVV.

This clone was seen ten or more times. CDR3 bases: TGTGCCAGCAGCTTGAGCCTGCAGAGACAGGGAAGGCAGCCCCAGCATTTT. This sequence encodes CASSLSLQRQGRQPQHF. The chain has TRBV2 and TRBJ1-5, with 7 bases aligning to TRBD1. The germline V gene encodes CDR1 SNHLY and CDR2 FYNNEI. The CDR3 totals 17 residues. V was pared by 6 bases and J by 7 bases, with 18 bases of the junction left unmatched.

This clone was counted at least ten times. This rearrangement joins TRBV5-1 to TRBJ1-2, with TRBD1 matching over 7 bases. Trimming took 3 bases from V and 6 from J; bases not matched to a gene: 8. The CDR3 totals 14 residues. Germline V gene lookup returns CDR1 SGHRS and CDR2 YFSETQ. CDR3 in amino acids: CASSSLQGRNGYTF. The CDR3 DNA is TGCGCCAGCAGCTCCTTACAGGGGAGGAATGGCTACACCTTC.

The gene calls are TRBV6-2 or TRBV6-3 and TRBJ2-7, with unresolved D. CDR1 and CDR2 from the germline V gene are MNHEY and SVGEGT. The length of the CDR3 is 13 residues. The V gene lost 2 bases and the J gene lost 13 bases, with 18 bases spanning the gap. The DNA for the CDR3 is TGTGCCAGCAGTTACGGCGGCTCCTACGAACATTACTTC. It translates to CASSYGGSYEHYF.

This clone was seen ten or more times. This chain uses TRBV6-1 with TRBJ1-1; D is perhaps TRBD1 (5 bases). The germline V and J ends were trimmed by 8 bases and 8 bases, with 15 bases remaining between them. Per germline, CDR1 MNHNS and CDR2 SASEGT. The CDR3 length is 12 residues. CDR3: CASGRTGREAFF. The CDR3 bases are TGTGCCAGCGGAAGGACGGGACGAGAAGCTTTCTTT.

This clone was found a few times. Sequence at one end of the junction differs from germline and may be a read error. The rearrangement joins TRBV6-1 to TRBJ2-7; D may be TRBD1 (6 bases). The CDR3 totals 14 residues. The germline V gene has CDR1 MNHNS and CDR2 SASEGT. This CDR3 is CVSSFNTKAGEQCF. The CDR3 nucleotides are TGTGTCAGCAGTTTCAATACGAAAGCAGGGGAGCAGTGCTTC.

A note on this clone: The junction differs from germline at one of its ends, possibly a read error. The CDR3 DNA is TGTGCCATCAGCCGAGGGGGGGACCTCTTTAATTCACCCCTCCACTTT. Its protein is CAISRGGDLFNSPLHF. V and J are TRBV11-1 and TRBJ1-6; D perhaps matches TRBD1 (6 bases). This CDR3 is built from 16 residues. CDR1 is SGHAT and CDR2 is FQDESV in the germline V gene (reference sequence).

This clone was seen at least ten times. V gene TRBV20-1 combines with J gene TRBJ1-1; 7 bases agree with TRBD1. CDR1 and CDR2 from the germline V gene are DFQATT and SNEGSKA (reference sequence). The CDR3 length is 15 residues. V lost 0 bases and J lost 8; bases outside the gene matches: 12. CDR3 sequence (DNA): TGCAGTGCTAGAGACGGGGGCCAGGGGGGCGCCGAAGCTTTCTTT. Translating it yields CSARDGGQGGAEAFF.

This clone was counted ten times or more. The chain links TRBV5-8 to TRBJ1-5; D uncertain. Germline V gene sequence: CDR1 SGHTS, CDR2 YDEGEE. The CDR3 is 15 amino acids. V dropped 4 bases and J dropped 2 bases, with 13 bases sitting between them. DNA for the CDR3: TGTGCCAGCAGCCTTTCGGGTAGTCGCAATCAGCCCCAGCATTTT. Residues: CASSLSGSRNQPQHF.

This clone came up once. The rearrangement joins TRBV11-2 to TRBJ1-6; the match to TRBD1 covers 7 bases. Trimming removed 2 bases from V and 0 bases from J; junction bases left unmatched: 10. The length of the CDR3 is 19 residues. The germline gives CDR1 SGHAT, CDR2 FQNNGV. The CDR3 here is CASSLHLAGQSSYNSPLHF. For the CDR3, the DNA is TGTGCCAGCAGCTTACACCTGGCGGGACAGAGCTCCTATAATTCACCCCTCCACTTT.

This clone was recorded at least ten times. This clone may be a read error of a much larger clone one base away. The chain combines TRBV7-2 with TRBJ2-2, with no clear D. Trimming removed 8 bases at V and 6 bases at J, with 13 bases between. CDR1 SGHTA and CDR2 FQGNSA come from the germline V gene. The CDR3 length is 13 residues. The CDR3 DNA reads TGTGCCAGCGGCCTCTTAGAGGCCGGGGAGCTGTTTTTT. Translating it yields CASGLLEAGELFF.